These 11 T cell receptor beta chains were sequenced from one sample in a study of blood T cell repertoires in COVID-19. TCRdb's copy holds only in-frame clones and misses some; the assay was immunoSEQ multiplex PCR. The sample records about 62,000 clones, 85% to 90% being singletons. Material for sequencing was peripheral blood. The receptor set was obtained from a woman aged 55-69 years with COVID-19, enrolled during active disease.

The chain uses TRBV7-9 and TRBJ2-3; 9 nucleotides line up with TRBD1. Germline V lookup: CDR1 SEHNR, CDR2 FQNEAQ (reference sequence). The CDR3 contains 13 residues. Unmatched junction bases numbered 6, after V lost 4 bases and J lost 10 bases. CDR3 DNA sequence: TGTGCCAGCAGCTCTCCCGGACAGGGGCCGCAGTATTTT. It is translated as CASSSPGQGPQYF. Combining the CDR3 with reference TRBV7-9 and TRBJ2-3 gives the whole variable domain DTGVSQNPRHKITKRGQNVTFRCDPISEHNRLYWYRQTLGQGPEFLTYFQNEAQLEKSRLLSDRFSAERPKGSFSTLEIQRTEQGDSAMYLCASSSPGQGPQYFGPGTRLTVL.

The V and J genes are TRBV4-1 and TRBJ2-1; 11 bases match TRBD2. CDR3 length: 15 amino acids. Germline-derived CDR1 and CDR2 are MGHRA and YSYEKL. J was trimmed by 7 bases and V by 8 bases; bases with no gene match: 10. CDR3 DNA sequence: TGCGCCAGCGCTCCACTAGCGGGAGTATCAAATGAGCAGTTCTTC. It specifies CASAPLAGVSNEQFF.

The rearrangement uses TRBV6-5 and TRBJ1-1, with unresolved D. CDR3 length equals 15 residues. Germline assignment: CDR1 MNHEY and CDR2 SVGAGI. Trimming took off 7 bases at V and 4 bases at J, with 19 bases between the two ends. Here the CDR3 reads CASTREPIEGTEAFF. The CDR3 region has the DNA TGTGCCAGCACTAGGGAGCCAATCGAAGGCACTGAAGCTTTCTTT.

The chain recombines TRBV7-9 with TRBJ2-7, with a weak D call TRBD2 (5 bases). Germline V gene sequence: CDR1 SEHNR, CDR2 FQNEAQ (reference sequence). The CDR3 is 12 amino acids. V was clipped by 4 bases and J by 4 bases, with 8 bases between them. The CDR3 here is CASSWGVYEQYF. The CDR3 DNA is TGTGCCAGCAGCTGGGGAGTTTACGAGCAGTACTTC.

The V gene is TRBV28, the J gene TRBJ1-3, with a weak D call TRBD1 (5 bases). CDR1 is MDHEN, CDR2 SYDVKM, per germline. V was trimmed by 3 bases and J by 1 base, leaving 10 bases between them. CDR3 length: 15 residues. CDR3 sequence (DNA): TGTGCCAGCAGTTTCCGGACACCGTCTGGAAACACCATATATTTT. Translation gives CASSFRTPSGNTIYF.

The genes are TRBV6-5 and TRBJ1-1; TRBD1 might be the D (6 bases). Germline values: CDR1 MNHEY, CDR2 SVGAGI. The CDR3 has 14 amino acids. The V end lost 8 bases, the J end lost 1 base, and 14 bases lay between the germline ends. CDR3 DNA sequence: TGTGCCAGCGGTCCCCGGGACAAGAACACTGAAGCTTTCTTT. Protein: CASGPRDKNTEAFF.

The chain is built from TRBV7-2 and TRBJ1-2; TRBD1 aligns across 8 bases. V lost 1 base to trimming and J lost 4 bases; unmatched junction nucleotides: 2. The CDR3 is 14 amino acids. Germline loops: CDR1 SGHTA, CDR2 FQGNSA. The CDR3 coding sequence is TGTGCCAGCAGCTTAGGGACAGGGAGCTATGGCTACACCTTC. This translates into CASSLGTGSYGYTF.

The genes are TRBV30 and TRBJ1-6, with D maybe TRBD1 (5 bases). The CDR3 spans 15 residues. Germline V CDR1 and CDR2: GTSNPN, SVGIG (reference sequence). V was shortened by 5 bases and J by 9 bases, with 20 bases between the two germline ends. CDR3 nucleotide sequence: TGTGCCTGGTCAGCCGTCGGGAGGGGAGGTTCACCCCTCCACTTT. This encodes CAWSAVGRGGSPLHF. Full variable domain (outside the CDR3, taken from reference TRBV30 and TRBJ1-6): SQTIHQWPATLVQPVGSPLSLECTVEGTSNPNLYWYRQAAGRGLQLLFYSVGIGQISSEVPQNLSASRPQDRQFILSSKKLLLSDSGFYLCAWSAVGRGGSPLHFGNGTRLTVT.

The V call is TRBV11-2, the J call TRBJ2-7, with 11 bases lining up with TRBD2. V lost 0 bases, J lost 6 bases, and 4 bases stayed unmatched. Germline V gives CDR1 SGHAT, CDR2 FQNNGV. CDR3 length: 15 amino acids. CDR3 nucleotides: TGTGCCAGCAGCTTAGATTTAGCGGGAGGGCCCGAGCAGTACTTC. This sequence encodes CASSLDLAGGPEQYF.

The V and J genes are TRBV5-1 and TRBJ2-3; weak D call: TRBD2 (5 bases). Trimming shortened V by 5 bases and J by 6 bases, and 16 bases separated the two germline ends. This CDR3 comprises 14 residues. Per the germline V gene, CDR1 is SGHRS and CDR2 is YFSETQ. In DNA form, the CDR3 reads TGCGCCAGCAGGCCTGGACTGGAGTCGGATACGCAGTATTTT. It is translated as CASRPGLESDTQYF.

In this sample, this clone turned up a few times. The V and J genes are TRBV4-3 and TRBJ2-7; D is undetermined. The CDR3 consists of 15 residues. From germline, CDR1 is LGHNA and CDR2 YSLEER. Trimming shortened V by 1 base and J by 2 bases, and 12 bases separated the two germline ends. The CDR3 DNA is TGCGCCAGCAGCCAAGGAGTTAGCAGAGCCTACGAGCAGTACTTC. The encoded protein is CASSQGVSRAYEQYF.